A single sample gave rise to the 28 T cell receptor beta chains below, sequenced in a study of blood T cell repertoires in COVID-19. The protocol was immunoSEQ multiplex PCR, while the TCRdb copy is restricted to in-frame clones and leaves out a portion. The profile shows some 240,000 clones, roughly 86% of them singletons. Sequences were obtained from PBMCs or T cells enriched from blood (not recorded which). These receptor sequences come from a woman between 40 and 50 years old with acute COVID-19.

The chain joins TRBV5-1 to TRBJ2-3; D is unclear. CDR1 is SGHRS, CDR2 YFSETQ, per germline. The V and J ends lost 4 bases and 3 bases respectively, with 3 bases between them. CDR3 length equals 11 residues. The CDR3 here is CASSLTDTQYF. The CDR3 coding sequence is TGCGCCAGCAGCCTGACAGATACGCAGTATTTT.

The chain recombines TRBV9 with TRBJ2-7; 9 bases map to TRBD1. The trim removed 4 bases at V and 2 bases at J, leaving 7 bases unmatched. CDR1 is SGDLS and CDR2 is YYNGEE in the germline V gene. The length of the CDR3 is 15 residues. The CDR3 DNA follows: TGTGCCAGCAGCACACGGGGGGACAGGGCCTACGAGCAGTACTTC. Translating gives CASSTRGDRAYEQYF. Supplemented by reference TRBV9 and TRBJ2-7, the full variable domain reads DSGVTQTPKHLITATGQRVTLRCSPRSGDLSVYWYQQSLDQGLQFLIQYYNGEERAKGNILERFSAQQFPDLHSELNLSSLELGDSALYFCASSTRGDRAYEQYFGPGTRLTVT.

The CDR3 spells CASSLSGGVEQYF. CDR3 DNA: TGTGCCAGCAGCTTGTCGGGGGGAGTCGAGCAGTACTTC. This chain joins TRBV5-4 and TRBJ2-7; TRBD2 matches at 7 bases. The CDR3 has 13 amino acids. V lost 1 base to trimming and J lost 6 bases; unmatched junction nucleotides: 4. CDR1 is SGHNT and CDR2 is YYREEE in the germline V gene (reference sequence).

This chain connects TRBV2 to TRBJ2-1, with D uncertain. CDR1 is SNHLY, CDR2 FYNNEI, per germline. The CDR3 spans 13 residues. V lost 4 bases and J lost 7, with 11 bases in between. The CDR3 DNA sequence: TGTGCCAGCAGTGCAGCATCGCAGAATGAGCAGTTCTTC. Translation gives CASSAASQNEQFF.

The V gene is TRBV3-1 (or the pseudogene TRBV3-2), the J gene TRBJ2-7, with TRBD1 matching over 9 bases. The CDR3 sequence is 16 residues long. The V segment lost 4 bases and the J segment 2 bases; nucleotides outside the gene matches: 9. Germline V gene sequence: CDR1 LGHDT, CDR2 YNNKEL (reference sequence). CDR3 residues: CASSRSEGQGTYEQYF. In DNA, the CDR3 is TGTGCCAGCAGCCGATCGGAGGGACAGGGAACCTACGAGCAGTACTTC.

The chain employs TRBV5-4 and TRBJ2-1; weak D call: TRBD2 (6 bases). Germline V gene sequence: CDR1 SGHNT, CDR2 YYREEE (reference sequence). The CDR3 has 13 residues. Trimming cost V 2 bases and J 6 bases, with 9 bases left between them. CDR3 nucleotides: TGTGCCAGCAGCTTTACTAGCACCAATGAGCAGTTCTTC. Protein product: CASSFTSTNEQFF.

The CDR3 region is CATSSAGGTDTQYF. The CDR3, as DNA: TGTGCCACCAGCTCGGCGGGAGGCACAGATACGCAGTATTTT. This rearrangement joins TRBV15 to TRBJ2-3; 7 bases align to TRBD2. Germline assignment: CDR1 LNHNV and CDR2 YYDKDF (reference sequence). This CDR3 comprises 14 residues. The V and J ends lost 5 bases and 1 base, in that order; junction bases with no gene match: 3.

This clone has only one observation. The V call is TRBV24-1, the J call TRBJ2-3, with 11 bases matching TRBD2. The CDR3 consists of 15 residues. The germline V gene has CDR1 KGHDR and CDR2 SFDVKD. V shed 11 bases and J 5 bases; nucleotides not matched to a gene: 11. The CDR3 DNA sequence: TGTGCCATCAGCGACACTAGCGGGAGATTAGATACGCAGTATTTT. Encoded protein: CAISDTSGRLDTQYF.

The J gene is TRBJ1-1, the V gene TRBV19; maybe TRBD1 (6 bases). Trimming removed 3 bases at V and 0 bases at J, with 14 bases between. Looked up from germline, CDR1 is LNHDA and CDR2 is SQIVND (reference sequence). This CDR3 has 16 residues. In DNA, the CDR3 is TGTGCCAGTAGTATTTGGGGGCCCTTCATGAACACTGAAGCTTTCTTT. Its translation: CASSIWGPFMNTEAFF.

V is TRBV4-1 and J is TRBJ1-5; 8 bases align to TRBD1. The germline V gene has CDR1 MGHRA and CDR2 YSYEKL. The junction had 10 bases not matched to a gene; V was cut back by 3 bases and J by 6 bases. The CDR3 is 16 residues long. CDR3 loop: CASSQDSGGGGQPQHF. CDR3 DNA: TGCGCCAGCAGCCAGGATTCAGGGGGCGGAGGTCAGCCCCAGCATTTT.

The chain carries TRBV10-1 and TRBJ2-7; D unresolved. Trimming shortened V by 6 bases and J by 2 bases, and 20 bases separated the two germline ends. The CDR3 consists of 16 residues. CDR1 WNHNN and CDR2 SYGVQD come from the germline V gene (reference sequence). The CDR3 DNA follows: TGCGCCAGCAGCCCTGACTCGGCCGACGCGACCTACGAGCAGTACTTC. It translates to CASSPDSADATYEQYF.

CDR3 DNA: TGTGCCAGCTCCCCCACGCGGACAGGGGAGGCCGGGGAGCTGTTTTTT. Encoded protein: CASSPTRTGEAGELFF. This chain connects TRBV18 to TRBJ2-2, with 9 bases identical to TRBD1. Trimming cost V 6 bases and J 6 bases; bases outside gene matches: 11. This CDR3 comprises 16 residues. Germline CDR1 and CDR2: KGHSH and LQKENI.

V gene TRBV7-9 combines with J gene TRBJ2-7; tentative D call: TRBD2 (6 bases). The V and J ends lost 3 bases and 2 bases respectively, with 20 bases between them. The germline gives CDR1 SEHNR, CDR2 FQNEAQ (reference sequence). This CDR3 contains 17 residues. The CDR3 bases are TGTGCCAGCAGCTTCCCCCCCCATGGCGGGGACCCCTACGAGCAGTACTTC. This codes for CASSFPPHGGDPYEQYF. Variable domain in full (rest from reference TRBV7-9 and TRBJ2-7): DTGVSQNPRHKITKRGQNVTFRCDPISEHNRLYWYRQTLGQGPEFLTYFQNEAQLEKSRLLSDRFSAERPKGSFSTLEIQRTEQGDSAMYLCASSFPPHGGDPYEQYFGPGTRLTVT.

A single count supports this clone. In nucleotides, the CDR3 is TGTGCCAGCAGCCAAACAGGATCTAATTCACCGGTCCACTTT. This translates into CASSQTGSNSPVHF. This chain links TRBV3-1 (or the pseudogene TRBV3-2) with TRBJ1-6, with D perhaps matching TRBD1 (5 bases). The length of the CDR3 is 14 residues. The V gene lost 2 bases and the J gene lost 17 bases, with 19 bases spanning the gap. CDR1 is LGHDT, CDR2 YNNKEL, per germline (reference sequence).

The rearrangement joins TRBV14 to TRBJ2-7; D unclear. CDR1 is SGHDN, CDR2 FVKESK, per germline. The CDR3 consists of 12 residues. Trimming removed 8 bases at V and 5 bases at J, with 13 bases between. CDR3 in DNA: TGTGCCAGCGCCATGAGCTTTGACGAGCAGTACTTC. It yields the protein CASAMSFDEQYF.

The chain recombines TRBV7-8 with TRBJ1-5; D is ambiguous. This CDR3 spans 12 amino acids. Germline CDR1 and CDR2: SGHVS and FQNEAQ. V gave up 2 bases and J gave up 5 bases, with 4 bases separating them. For the CDR3, the DNA is TGTGCCAGCAGCTTACGCGATCAGCCCCAGCATTTT. It is translated as CASSLRDQPQHF.

CDR3 sequence: CASSSSSGSQNIQYF. CDR3 nucleotides: TGTGCCAGCAGCTCGTCTAGCGGGAGCCAAAACATTCAGTACTTC. The rearrangement joins TRBV7-2 to TRBJ2-4, with 10 bases aligning to TRBD2. Germline values: CDR1 SGHTA, CDR2 FQGNSA. This CDR3 has 15 amino acids. Trimming at V came to 4 bases and at J to 5 bases, leaving 5 bases not matched to a gene.

The chain employs TRBV11-2 and TRBJ2-1; 7 nucleotides line up with TRBD2. Germline V gene data show CDR1 as SGHAT and CDR2 as FQNNGV. The CDR3 has 16 residues. V dropped 6 bases and J dropped 6; count of bases not matched to a gene: 14. CDR3 protein: CASRPVRLADINEQFF. CDR3 in DNA: TGTGCCAGCAGGCCCGTTAGACTAGCAGATATCAATGAGCAGTTCTTC.

The chain has TRBV12-3 or TRBV12-4 and TRBJ2-1, with a weak D call TRBD2 (6 bases). V lost 6 bases to trimming and J lost 6 bases, with 12 bases between them. This CDR3 comprises 13 residues. The CDR3 sequence is CASSPRLVNEQFF. The CDR3 bases are TGTGCCAGCAGCCCGAGACTAGTCAATGAGCAGTTCTTC.

This rearrangement joins TRBV14 to TRBJ2-3; 7 positions agree with TRBD1. The germline V gene encodes CDR1 SGHDN and CDR2 FVKESK. With V trimmed by 4 bases and J by 3 bases, 7 bases remained unmatched. This CDR3 is built from 15 residues. The CDR3 nucleotides are TGTGCCAGCAGCCGAGACAGGGTACGGACAGATACGCAGTATTTT. Its translation is CASSRDRVRTDTQYF.

The chain couples TRBV4-2 to TRBJ2-2; 12 positions match TRBD2. This CDR3 comprises 18 residues. The germline gives CDR1 LGHNA, CDR2 YNFKEQ. Trimming at V came to 4 bases and at J to 2 bases, leaving 8 bases not matched to a gene. The CDR3 reads CASSPATTSGRNTGELFF. The CDR3 DNA reads TGTGCCAGCAGCCCTGCTACGACTAGCGGGAGAAACACCGGGGAGCTGTTTTTT.

The chain has TRBV9 and TRBJ2-2, with D possibly matching TRBD2 (5 bases). Germline loops: CDR1 SGDLS, CDR2 YYNGEE. The CDR3 extends over 16 amino acids. V gave up 0 bases and J gave up 2 bases, with 11 bases separating them. The CDR3 region has the DNA TGTGCCAGCAGCGTAGGGACTTCCGAAAACACCGGGGAGCTGTTTTTT. It encodes CASSVGTSENTGELFF.

This chain joins TRBV9 and TRBJ1-2; 7 nucleotides line up with TRBD1. The CDR3 runs to 16 residues. Germline V lookup: CDR1 SGDLS, CDR2 YYNGEE. The ends lost 3 bases at V and 4 bases at J; junction bases unmatched: 12. CDR3 bases: TGTGCCAGCAGCGACGACCCTAATGGGACAGTCTATGGCTACACCTTC. It encodes CASSDDPNGTVYGYTF. Full variable domain (rest looked up from reference TRBV9 and TRBJ1-2): DSGVTQTPKHLITATGQRVTLRCSPRSGDLSVYWYQQSLDQGLQFLIQYYNGEERAKGNILERFSAQQFPDLHSELNLSSLELGDSALYFCASSDDPNGTVYGYTFGSGTRLTVV.

The chain carries TRBV24-1 and TRBJ1-2; 9 bases match TRBD1. Germline assignment: CDR1 KGHDR and CDR2 SFDVKD. Losses at the gene ends were 4 bases for V and 4 bases for J; bases not matched to a gene: 3. The CDR3 spans 14 residues. The CDR3 is CATSEWDRAYGYTF. As DNA, the CDR3 is TGTGCCACCAGTGAGTGGGACAGGGCCTATGGCTACACCTTC.

The chain is built from TRBV5-1 and TRBJ2-5; D may be TRBD2 (9 bases). Per germline, CDR1 SGHRS and CDR2 YFSETQ. This CDR3 spans 16 amino acids. Trimming shortened V by 0 bases and J by 5 bases, and 17 bases separated the two germline ends. The CDR3 loop reads CASSLASSGTGETQYF. DNA for the CDR3: TGCGCCAGCAGCTTGGCTTCTAGCGGGACAGGCGAGACCCAGTACTTC.

The DNA for the CDR3 is TGTGCCAGCAGTGAGAGGCTCTATGGCTACACCTTC. Residues: CASSERLYGYTF. V gene TRBV2 combines with J gene TRBJ1-2; the D is unclear. The CDR3 spans 12 residues. Germline-derived CDR1 and CDR2 are SNHLY and FYNNEI. V lost 3 bases, J lost 4 bases, and 6 bases lay in between.

The rearrangement uses TRBV29-1 and TRBJ2-1, with 8 bases that match TRBD1. V lost 5 bases to trimming and J lost 8 bases; unmatched junction nucleotides: 8. This CDR3 is built from 13 residues. In germline, CDR1 is SQVTM, CDR2 ANQGSEA. The CDR3 protein is CSVRTGPSDEQFF. The CDR3 coding sequence is TGCAGCGTTAGGACAGGGCCCTCGGATGAGCAGTTCTTC.

This rearrangement joins TRBV7-8 to TRBJ2-7, with D unclear. Between the trimmed V and J ends, which lost 4 bases and 3 bases, there was a span of 4 bases. The CDR3 runs 11 residues. Germline V gene sequence: CDR1 SGHVS, CDR2 FQNEAQ. CDR3 bases: TGTGCCAGCAGCTCAATCTACGAGCAGTACTTC. Its protein is CASSSIYEQYF. The complete variable domain, with remaining parts taken from reference TRBV7-8 and TRBJ2-7, reads GAGVSQSPRYKVAKRGQDVALRCDPISGHVSLFWYQQALGQGPEFLTYFQNEAQLDKSGLPSDRFFAERPEGSVSTLKIQRTQQEDSAVYLCASSSIYEQYFGPGTRLTVT.